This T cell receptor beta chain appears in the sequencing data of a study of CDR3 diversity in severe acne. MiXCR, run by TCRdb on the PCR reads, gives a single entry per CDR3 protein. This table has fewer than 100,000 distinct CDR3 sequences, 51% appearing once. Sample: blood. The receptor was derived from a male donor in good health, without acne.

Here the CDR3 DNA reads TGCAGTGCCCCCGGGTGGGAGGGGGCTAAAGAGACCCAGTACTTC. It yields the protein CSAPGWEGAKETQYF. V usage is TRBV20-1 and J usage is TRBJ2-5; D could derive from TRBD1 or TRBD2 (7 bases each). The CDR3 is made up of 15 amino acids. Per the germline V gene, CDR1 is DFQATT and CDR2 is SNEGSKA (reference sequence). Trimming shortened V by 6 bases and J by 3 bases, and 20 bases separated the two germline ends.